Below are 24 T cell receptor beta chains sequenced from a single sample in a study of cytomegalovirus exposure and HLA in healthy donors. It was with 60 Vbeta and 13 Jbeta primers that the PCR ran. Repertoires were generated with immunoSEQ multiplex PCR, while TCRdb's copy carries only in-frame clones and drops some. The repertoire holds roughly 60,000 clones, with roughly 80% as singletons. Sequencing was performed on PBMCs. The receptors stem from a woman in her forties in good health and CMV-seropositive.

The rearrangement joins TRBV6-5 to TRBJ1-1; D is uncertain. V lost 0 bases, J lost 10 bases, and 12 bases lay in between. The germline V gene encodes CDR1 MNHEY and CDR2 SVGAGI. The CDR3 is 13 residues long. CDR3 residues: CASSYSRPGVAFF. The CDR3 nucleotides read TGTGCCAGCAGTTACTCCAGGCCGGGAGTAGCTTTCTTT.

This clone appeared a few times. The chain combines TRBV5-1 with TRBJ1-2; a weak D match, TRBD1 (6 bases). Looked up from germline, CDR1 is SGHRS and CDR2 is YFSETQ. CDR3 length: 15 amino acids. V was clipped by 3 bases and J by 4 bases, with 16 bases between them. The CDR3: CASSSLGGQSYGYTF. CDR3 DNA: TGCGCCAGCAGCTCGTTAGGGGGACAATCCTATGGCTACACCTTC.

The chain links TRBV19 to TRBJ2-2; 7 nucleotides line up with TRBD1. V lost 7 bases and J lost 6; bases outside the gene matches: 11. The V gene's germline CDR1 is LNHDA and CDR2 SQIVND (reference sequence). CDR3 size: 15 residues. The CDR3 region has the DNA TGTGCCAGTAAAGAGGACAGGAGCATGGCCGGGGAGCTGTTTTTT. It translates to CASKEDRSMAGELFF.

This clone is a singleton in its sample. The chain couples TRBV29-1 to TRBJ1-2, with D possibly TRBD1 on 5 matching bases. The CDR3 is 12 amino acids. V gave up 7 bases and J gave up 5 bases, with 14 bases separating them. CDR1 is SQVTM and CDR2 is ANQGSEA in the germline V gene. CDR3: CSAGGTAYGYTF. The DNA of the CDR3 is TGCAGCGCTGGCGGGACTGCTTATGGCTACACCTTC.

V usage is TRBV13 and J usage is TRBJ1-2; D remains unclear. The CDR3 length is 12 residues. V was cut by 5 bases and J by 4 bases, with 8 bases left in between. CDR1 and CDR2 (germline): PRHDT, FYEKMQ (reference sequence). The CDR3 is CASSRVRYGYTF. The CDR3 coding sequence is TGTGCCAGCAGCCGGGTCCGCTATGGCTACACCTTC.

This clone occurred once. The chain uses TRBV27 and TRBJ2-3; D possibly corresponds to TRBD1 (6 bases). The germline V gene encodes CDR1 MNHEY and CDR2 SMNVEV (reference sequence). The CDR3 runs to 16 residues. The germline V and J ends were trimmed by 5 bases and 4 bases, with 19 bases remaining between them. CDR3 loop: CASSRDRNPSPDTQYF. DNA of the CDR3: TGTGCCAGCAGTAGAGACAGGAACCCCTCCCCAGATACGCAGTATTTT.

V and J are TRBV6-1 and TRBJ1-1; D might be TRBD1 (6 bases). Germline V gene lookup returns CDR1 MNHNS and CDR2 SASEGT. V lost 6 bases to trimming and J lost 5 bases, with 10 bases between them. The CDR3 loop spans 12 amino acids. The CDR3: CASRATGTEAFF. CDR3 coding DNA: TGTGCCAGCAGGGCTACAGGGACTGAAGCTTTCTTT.

The genes are TRBV14 and TRBJ2-5, with 8 bases that match TRBD1. CDR1 is SGHDN and CDR2 is FVKESK in the germline V gene. V shed 4 bases and J 5 bases; nucleotides not matched to a gene: 9. The CDR3 contains 15 residues. CDR3 amino acids: CASSLARGLLETQYF. As DNA, the CDR3 is TGTGCCAGCAGCCTCGCCAGGGGGCTGTTGGAGACCCAGTACTTC.

The rearrangement links TRBV7-2 to TRBJ1-1; D is ambiguous. CDR1 is SGHTA and CDR2 is FQGNSA in the germline V gene. Trimming took off 2 bases at V and 4 bases at J, with 5 bases between the two ends. The CDR3 contains 12 residues. This CDR3 reads CASSLWATEAFF. The DNA of the CDR3 is TGTGCCAGCAGCTTATGGGCCACTGAAGCTTTCTTT. Using reference TRBV7-2 and TRBJ1-1 for the parts outside the CDR3, the full variable domain is GAGVSQSPSNKVTEKGKDVELRCDPISGHTALYWYRQSLGQGLEFLIYFQGNSAPDKSGLPSDRFSAERTGGSVSTLTIQRTQQEDSAVYLCASSLWATEAFFGQGTRLTVV.

The chain recombines TRBV11-2 with TRBJ1-2; tentative D call: TRBD1 (5 bases). The V end lost 5 bases, the J end lost 2 bases, and 12 bases lay between the germline ends. Germline V gives CDR1 SGHAT, CDR2 FQNNGV. This CDR3 contains 14 residues. The CDR3, as DNA: TGTGCCAGCAGCCTCATGGGGCAGAACTATGGCTACACCTTC. Amino acid sequence: CASSLMGQNYGYTF.

The DNA of the CDR3 is TGTGCCAGCAGCTTACTTGGACAGGGTGGAGAGACCCAGTACTTC. Translated, it gives CASSLLGQGGETQYF. The chain couples TRBV7-8 to TRBJ2-5, with 8 positions matching TRBD1. The CDR3 totals 15 residues. Trimming at V came to 2 bases and at J to 4 bases, leaving 6 bases not matched to a gene. Germline lookup yields CDR1 SGHVS and CDR2 FQNEAQ.

The genes are TRBV6-6 and TRBJ1-2; 8 bases are a match to TRBD1. The length of the CDR3 is 13 residues. Germline CDR1 and CDR2: MNHNY and SVGAGI (reference sequence). V lost 6 bases, J lost 9 bases, and 9 bases stayed unmatched. In DNA form, the CDR3 reads TGTGCCAGCAGCCCCGACAGGGGTAGTCGCTACACCTTC. Its translation: CASSPDRGSRYTF.

This clone was seen more than once but under ten times. This chain uses TRBV15 with TRBJ1-2; D remains ambiguous. CDR1 and CDR2 from the germline V gene are LNHNV and YYDKDF (reference sequence). V shed 0 bases and J shed 5 bases, with 13 bases lying between them. There are 15 residues in the CDR3. The CDR3 is CATSRDPIRGYGYTF. CDR3 DNA: TGTGCCACCAGCAGAGATCCCATCAGAGGATATGGCTACACCTTC.

The rearrangement links TRBV5-4 to TRBJ1-2, with D possibly TRBD1 on 6 matching bases. The germline gives CDR1 SGHNT, CDR2 YYREEE (reference sequence). V lost 2 bases, J lost 6 bases, and 26 bases lay in between. This CDR3 contains 18 residues. The CDR3 is CASSFTITGRATSDGYTF. CDR3 nucleotide sequence: TGTGCCAGCAGCTTTACTATAACAGGGCGGGCCACCTCCGATGGCTACACCTTC.

In nucleotides, the CDR3 is TGTGCCAGCAGCACGAGACTAGCGGGTACCCTGGAGGAGCAGTACTTC. It yields the protein CASSTRLAGTLEEQYF. This chain joins TRBV9 and TRBJ2-7, with 10 positions matching TRBD2. V lost 4 bases to trimming and J lost 7 bases; unmatched junction nucleotides: 14. CDR3 length: 16 residues. Looked up from germline, CDR1 is SGDLS and CDR2 is YYNGEE. Full variable domain (outside the CDR3, taken from reference TRBV9 and TRBJ2-7): DSGVTQTPKHLITATGQRVTLRCSPRSGDLSVYWYQQSLDQGLQFLIQYYNGEERAKGNILERFSAQQFPDLHSELNLSSLELGDSALYFCASSTRLAGTLEEQYFGPGTRLTVT.

This clone was seen a handful of times. The chain links TRBV11-1 to TRBJ1-1; D is possibly TRBD1 (6 bases). CDR1 is SGHAT, CDR2 FQDESV, per germline (reference sequence). The V gene lost 0 bases and the J gene lost 5 bases, with 10 bases spanning the gap. The CDR3 contains 14 residues. CDR3 nucleotides: TGTGCCAGCAGCTTAGCGGGGGCGTCTACTGAAGCTTTCTTT. Translation: CASSLAGASTEAFF. Looking up the rest from reference TRBV11-1 and TRBJ1-1 gives the full variable domain: EAEVAQSPRYKITEKSQAVAFWCDPISGHATLYWYRQILGQGPELLVQFQDESVVDDSQLPKDRFSAERLKGVDSTLKIQPAELGDSAMYLCASSLAGASTEAFFGQGTRLTVV.

The J gene is TRBJ1-5, the V gene TRBV10-3; TRBD1 aligns across 7 bases. The V segment lost 11 bases and the J segment 4 bases; nucleotides outside the gene matches: 14. In germline, CDR1 is ENHRY, CDR2 SYGVKD. The CDR3 is 15 residues long. The CDR3 reads CAVSTDRDGNQPQHF. CDR3 in DNA: TGTGCCGTCTCAACCGACAGGGACGGGAATCAGCCCCAGCATTTT.

The gene calls are TRBV11-2 and TRBJ1-5; D is ambiguous. The CDR3 length is 14 residues. Trimming removed 5 bases from V and 2 bases from J, with 10 bases in between. The germline V gene has CDR1 SGHAT and CDR2 FQNNGV. The CDR3 sequence: CASSGPGGNQPQHF. The CDR3, as DNA: TGTGCCAGCAGCGGTCCGGGAGGCAATCAGCCCCAGCATTTT.

The CDR3 spells CASSTGVGNTIYF. The DNA for the CDR3 is TGTGCCAGCAGCACGGGGGTTGGAAACACCATATATTTT. The rearrangement uses TRBV11-3 and TRBJ1-3, with a possible D match to TRBD1 (5 bases). This CDR3 is built from 13 residues. Germline loops: CDR1 SGHNT, CDR2 YENEEA. The germline V and J ends were trimmed by 5 bases and 3 bases, with 8 bases remaining between them. The full variable domain, rest sourced from reference TRBV11-3 and TRBJ1-3, is EAGVVQSPRYKIIEKKQPVAFWCNPISGHNTLYWYLQNLGQGPELLIRYENEEAVDDSQLPKDRFSAERLKGVDSTLKIQPAELGDSAVYLCASSTGVGNTIYFGEGSWLTVV.

This sequence joins TRBV6-4 and TRBJ2-1; the match to TRBD2 covers 11 bases. The trim removed 3 bases at V and 4 bases at J, leaving 5 bases unmatched. This CDR3 has 16 residues. CDR1 is MRHNA, CDR2 SNTAGT, per germline. DNA for the CDR3: TGTGCCAGCAGTGAATCTCCTAGCGGGGGGTACAATGAGCAGTTCTTC. This encodes CASSESPSGGYNEQFF.

The chain carries TRBV15 and TRBJ1-2, with a possible D match to TRBD1 (6 bases). CDR3 length: 12 amino acids. Between the trimmed V and J ends, which lost 4 bases and 8 bases, there was a span of 11 bases. Per the germline V gene, CDR1 is LNHNV and CDR2 is YYDKDF (reference sequence). The CDR3 DNA is TGTGCCACCAGCATCAGACAGGTCGGCTACACCTTC. It encodes CATSIRQVGYTF.

The gene calls are TRBV30 and TRBJ2-1, with 12 bases fitting TRBD2. CDR3 size: 14 residues. Germline CDR1 GTSNPN, CDR2 SVGIG (reference sequence). V was clipped by 3 bases and J by 7 bases; unmatched bases: 4. Here the CDR3 DNA reads TGTGCCTGGAGCGAAACTAGCGGGGGGAATGAGCAGTTCTTC. It yields the protein CAWSETSGGNEQFF.

V and J are TRBV5-5 and TRBJ1-3, with D possibly TRBD1 on 5 matching bases. The CDR3 spans 14 residues. Germline values: CDR1 SGHKS, CDR2 YYEKEE (reference sequence). Deletions cut 4 bases from V and 8 bases from J, with 16 bases between. CDR3: CASSTTGGRDTIYF. The CDR3 nucleotides are TGTGCCAGCAGCACGACGGGGGGTCGTGACACCATATATTTT.

The rearrangement joins TRBV6-1 to TRBJ2-1, with 7 positions matching TRBD1. The CDR3 extends over 14 amino acids. Germline V CDR1 and CDR2: MNHNS, SASEGT. J gave up 7 bases and V 10 bases, and 13 bases lay outside the gene matches. The DNA for the CDR3 is TGTGCCACCATTATTACCAACAGGGGAAATGAGCAGTTCTTC. This codes for CATIITNRGNEQFF.